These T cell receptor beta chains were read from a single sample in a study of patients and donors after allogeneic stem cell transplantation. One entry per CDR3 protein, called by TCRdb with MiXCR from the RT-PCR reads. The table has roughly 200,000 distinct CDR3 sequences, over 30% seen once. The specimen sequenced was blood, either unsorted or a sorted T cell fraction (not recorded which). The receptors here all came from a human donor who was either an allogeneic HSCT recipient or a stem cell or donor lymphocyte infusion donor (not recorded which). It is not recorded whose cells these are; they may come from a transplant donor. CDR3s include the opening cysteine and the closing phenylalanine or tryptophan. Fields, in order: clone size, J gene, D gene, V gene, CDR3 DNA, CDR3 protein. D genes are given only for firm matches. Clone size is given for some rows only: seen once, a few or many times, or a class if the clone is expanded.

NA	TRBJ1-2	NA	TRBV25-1	TGTGCCAGCAGTGAACCGGCAGCGGATGGCTACACCTTC	CASSEPAADGYTF
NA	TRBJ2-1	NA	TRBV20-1	TGCAGTGCTTTGACGGGGGCCGACTCCTACAATGAGCAGTTCTTC	CSALTGADSYNEQFF
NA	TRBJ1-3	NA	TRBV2	TGTGCCGGCAAAAGGACCGACGGAAACACCATATATTTT	CAGKRTDGNTIYF
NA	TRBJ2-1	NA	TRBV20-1	TGCAGTGCTATCCTTAGCGATGAGCAGTTCTTC	CSAILSDEQFF
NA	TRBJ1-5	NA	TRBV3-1	TGTGCCAGCAGCCAAGACGGGCTGAATCAGCCCCAGCATTTT	CASSQDGLNQPQHF
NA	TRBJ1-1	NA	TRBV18	TGTGCCAGCTCACCACAATCAGGGGTGAACACTGAAGCTTTCTTT	CASSPQSGVNTEAFF
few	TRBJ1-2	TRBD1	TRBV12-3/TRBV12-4	TGTGCCAGCAGGCCGCGGCGACAGGGCGGTGGCTACACCTTC	CASRPRRQGGGYTF
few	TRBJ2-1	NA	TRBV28	TGTGCCAGCAGTCCTGCAGGGGAGAGACAAGGGAATGAGCAGTTCTTC	CASSPAGERQGNEQFF
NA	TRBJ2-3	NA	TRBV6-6	TGTGCCAGCAGTTCGTGGACCGCCACAGATACGCAGTATTTT	CASSSWTATDTQYF
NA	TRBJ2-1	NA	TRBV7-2	TGTGCCAGCAGCTTAGATCGACAGCCGAGTATAGATGAGCAGTTCTTC	CASSLDRQPSIDEQFF
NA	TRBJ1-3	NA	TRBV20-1	TGCAGTGCTAGAAGGTGGGCAGATTCAGGAAACACCATATATTTT	CSARRWADSGNTIYF
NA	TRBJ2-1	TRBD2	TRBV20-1	TGCAGTGCTAGAGACCAGCGGGGGCTCTACAATGAGCAGTTCTTC	CSARDQRGLYNEQFF
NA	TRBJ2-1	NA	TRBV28	TGTGCCAGCAACAATTTGGACAACTCCTACAATGAGCAGTTCTTC	CASNNLDNSYNEQFF
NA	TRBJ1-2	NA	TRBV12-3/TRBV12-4	TGTGCCAGCAGTTTAATGGCAGGGGATGGCTACACCTTC	CASSLMAGDGYTF
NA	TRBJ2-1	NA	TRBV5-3	TGTGCCAGAAGCTCCGGACGGGTCTCCTACAATGAGCAGTTCTTC	CARSSGRVSYNEQFF
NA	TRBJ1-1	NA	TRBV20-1	TGCAGTGCTAGAGTCCTCGGGGGCCCACCCTTGAACACTGAAGCTTTCTTT	CSARVLGGPPLNTEAFF
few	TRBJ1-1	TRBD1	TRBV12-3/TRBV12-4	TGTGCCAGCAGTTTATTTGGGACAGGGGGTATGACTGAAGCTTTCTTT	CASSLFGTGGMTEAFF
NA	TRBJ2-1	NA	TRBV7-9	TGTGCCAGCAGCTTAGCCCGTTCCTACAATGAGCAGTTCTTC	CASSLARSYNEQFF
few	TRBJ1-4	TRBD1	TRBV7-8	TGTGCCAGCAGCTCCCGACAGGGGCGTAATGAAAAACTGTTTTTT	CASSSRQGRNEKLFF
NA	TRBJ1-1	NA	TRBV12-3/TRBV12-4	TGTGCCAGCAGTTTTTCCGGACAGTTAGCTTTCTTT	CASSFSGQLAFF
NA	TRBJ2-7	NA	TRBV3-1	TGTGCCAGCAGGCGGGACTCGTATGGGGAGCAGTACTTC	CASRRDSYGEQYF
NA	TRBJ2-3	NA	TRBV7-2	TGTGCCAGCAGCCTATCGAGGGGAACAGATACGCAGTATTTT	CASSLSRGTDTQYF
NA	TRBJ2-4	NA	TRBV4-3	TGCGCCAGCAGCCAAGATAAAACAGGCAGGAAAAACATTCAGTACTTC	CASSQDKTGRKNIQYF
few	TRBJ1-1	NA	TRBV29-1	TGCAGCGTTGAAGATCTTGGGGCGGAAGCTTTCTTT	CSVEDLGAEAFF